One sample yielded the 21 T cell receptor beta chains listed below, sequenced in a study of beta chain features in type 1 diabetes (dated by TCRdb to the late 2010s). Overall results and qualifications from the work: In all four CD4+ subsets, TCRB CDR3 length was moderately but significantly shorter in type 1 diabetes patients.

Library creation used the immunoSEQ multiplex PCR assay. The entire isolated RNA was reverse transcribed using the High Capacity cDNA Reverse Transcription Kit, and thus expressed TCRB transcripts were sequenced. TCRdb stores this immuneACCESS table with in-frame sequences only. Part of the clones is absent; in the studies checked, under half of the shortfall reflects unresolved V genes, and no reason is known for the rest. Across this sample there are around 340,000 clones, with 9.3% seen only once. The ten largest clonotypes hold 1% of the sample. For these TCRs, the target antigens are not known. Material for sequencing was central memory CD4+ T cells from blood. The receptor source for this set is a man younger than 40 with type 1 diabetes.

The gene calls are TRBV7-9 and TRBJ1-1; no clear D gene. Germline lookup yields CDR1 SEHNR and CDR2 FQNEAQ (reference sequence). Trimming shortened V by 1 base and J by 5 bases, and 8 bases separated the two germline ends. The CDR3 contains 13 residues. The CDR3 loop is CASSLDSQTEAFF. The CDR3, as DNA: TGTGCCAGCAGCTTAGACAGCCAAACTGAAGCTTTCTTT.

The chain combines TRBV11-2 with TRBJ2-3; 9 bases are a match to TRBD1. Unmatched junction bases numbered 12, after V lost 5 bases and J lost 6 bases. The CDR3 extends over 16 amino acids. CDR1 SGHAT and CDR2 FQNNGV come from the germline V gene. Here the CDR3 reads CASSPQAGTGLDTQYF. CDR3 nucleotides: TGTGCCAGCAGCCCTCAGGCTGGGACAGGGTTGGATACGCAGTATTTT.

J is TRBJ2-5 and V is TRBV18, with 11 bases matching TRBD2. This CDR3 is 16 amino acids long. Germline-derived CDR1 and CDR2 are KGHSH and LQKENI. V shed 4 bases and J 2 bases; nucleotides not matched to a gene: 6. The CDR3 bases are TGTGCCAGCTCACGGAATAGCGGGGGGGAACAAGAGACCCAGTACTTC. Its protein is CASSRNSGGEQETQYF.

This clone was found many times. V gene TRBV30 combines with J gene TRBJ2-7, with 9 bases that match TRBD2. The CDR3 runs to 14 residues. CDR1 is GTSNPN, CDR2 SVGIG, per germline (reference sequence). Trimming removed 0 bases from V and 1 base from J; junction bases left unmatched: 1. The CDR3 nucleotides are TGTGCCTGGAGTGTGAGCGGGGGGTCCTACGAGCAGTACTTC. Its translation is CAWSVSGGSYEQYF. Together with reference TRBV30 and TRBJ2-7, the CDR3 gives the full variable domain: SQTIHQWPATLVQPVGSPLSLECTVEGTSNPNLYWYRQAAGRGLQLLFYSVGIGQISSEVPQNLSASRPQDRQFILSSKKLLLSDSGFYLCAWSVSGGSYEQYFGPGTRLTVT.

V is TRBV7-2 and J is TRBJ2-1, with 9 bases that match TRBD2. V lost 7 bases and J lost 3; bases outside the gene matches: 7. CDR1 and CDR2 (germline): SGHTA, FQGNSA. CDR3 size: 15 residues. This CDR3 reads CASTPAGGDYNEQFF. CDR3 DNA sequence: TGTGCCAGCACTCCCGCGGGGGGGGACTACAATGAGCAGTTCTTC. Using reference TRBV7-2 and TRBJ2-1 for the parts outside the CDR3, the full variable domain is GAGVSQSPSNKVTEKGKDVELRCDPISGHTALYWYRQSLGQGLEFLIYFQGNSAPDKSGLPSDRFSAERTGGSVSTLTIQRTQQEDSAVYLCASTPAGGDYNEQFFGPGTRLTVL.

This clone was seen only a few times. The chain links TRBV19 to TRBJ1-2, with D possibly matching TRBD1 (5 bases). CDR1 and CDR2 from the germline V gene are LNHDA and SQIVND (reference sequence). V was pared by 3 bases and J by 4 bases, with 15 bases between. The CDR3 runs 15 residues. The CDR3 reads CASSMRGSLSYGYTF. As DNA, the CDR3 is TGTGCCAGTAGTATGAGGGGTTCTCTCTCCTATGGCTACACCTTC. Supplemented by reference TRBV19 and TRBJ1-2, the full variable domain reads DGGITQSPKYLFRKEGQNVTLSCEQNLNHDAMYWYRQDPGQGLRLIYYSQIVNDFQKGDIAEGYSVSREKKESFPLTVTSAQKNPTAFYLCASSMRGSLSYGYTFGSGTRLTVV.

The chain recombines TRBV21-1 with TRBJ2-5; the table's D call of TRBD2 was not tested on the DNA. TRBV21-1 is designated a pseudogene. The CDR3 covers 13 residues. CDR3 DNA: TGTGCCAGCAGCAAGAGGGCCAAAGAGACCCAGTACTTC. The encoded protein is CASSKRAKETQYF.

This clone was found a few times. The chain joins TRBV20-1 to TRBJ1-2; D gene uncertain. The length of the CDR3 is 11 residues. V was trimmed by 3 bases and J by 4 bases, leaving 6 bases between them. CDR1 and CDR2 (germline): DFQATT, SNEGSKA (reference sequence). CDR3 bases: TGCAGTGCTAGTAGGATCTATGGCTACACCTTC. This sequence encodes CSASRIYGYTF.

The chain uses TRBV10-3 and TRBJ1-2; a weak D match, TRBD1 (5 bases). Germline CDR1 is ENHRY and CDR2 is SYGVKD. The CDR3 is 17 residues long. V lost 10 bases, J lost 1 base, and 25 bases lay in between. The CDR3 DNA follows: TGTGCCAGCAGCCGAACTTTCTCCGGGACGGTTAACTATGGCTACACCTTC. As protein: CASSRTFSGTVNYGYTF.

This clone was observed a few times. The rearrangement uses TRBV9 and TRBJ1-2, with no clear D. V was trimmed by 0 bases and J by 3 bases, leaving 9 bases between them. Germline V CDR1 and CDR2: SGDLS, YYNGEE. The CDR3 loop spans 14 amino acids. CDR3 loop: CASSVDGPDYGYTF. The CDR3 DNA follows: TGTGCCAGCAGCGTAGACGGCCCGGACTATGGCTACACCTTC.

The chain uses TRBV6-5 and TRBJ2-3; D is ambiguous. Germline loops: CDR1 MNHEY, CDR2 SVGAGI. The length of the CDR3 is 15 residues. Trimming took 2 bases from V and 1 from J, leaving 10 bases between them. CDR3 sequence: CASSYEASRTDTQYF. DNA for the CDR3: TGTGCCAGCAGTTACGAGGCCAGCCGCACAGATACGCAGTATTTT.

The CDR3 sequence: CATGTGAQPQHF. The CDR3 DNA reads as TGTGCCACCGGGACAGGGGCGCAGCCCCAGCATTTT. V gene TRBV28 combines with J gene TRBJ1-5, with 10 bases that match TRBD1. The CDR3 runs 12 residues. CDR1 is MDHEN and CDR2 is SYDVKM in the germline V gene. Losses at the gene ends were 10 bases for V and 7 bases for J; bases not matched to a gene: 4.

This clone was detected many times. The chain carries TRBV27 and TRBJ2-2; D gene ambiguous. Trimming removed 0 bases from V and 4 bases from J, with 12 bases in between. Germline CDR1 is MNHEY and CDR2 is SMNVEV (reference sequence). The CDR3 consists of 16 residues. CDR3 residues: CASSLSSHPGTGELFF. The CDR3 DNA reads as TGTGCCAGCAGTTTATCCTCCCACCCGGGCACCGGGGAGCTGTTTTTT.

In this sample, this clone turned up many times. The rearrangement joins TRBV28 to TRBJ2-1; the D gene is possibly TRBD1 (6 bases). Germline CDR1 reads MDHEN; CDR2 reads SYDVKM. V was trimmed by 10 bases and J by 0 bases, leaving 10 bases between them. This CDR3 spans 13 amino acids. This chain's CDR3 is CAIQGNSYNEQFF. The CDR3 nucleotides read TGTGCCATCCAGGGGAACTCCTACAATGAGCAGTTCTTC.

This clone was seen a few times. J is TRBJ2-5 and V is TRBV7-2, with D perhaps assigned TRBD1 or TRBD2 (5 bases each). CDR3 length: 15 residues. Germline-derived CDR1 and CDR2 are SGHTA and FQGNSA. Trimming cost V 5 bases and J 2 bases, with 15 bases left between them. As DNA, the CDR3 is TGTGCCAGCAGCAGAAAAACGGGGCCACAAGAGACCCAGTACTTC. Its protein is CASSRKTGPQETQYF. The variable domain in full, completed from reference TRBV7-2 and TRBJ2-5, reads GAGVSQSPSNKVTEKGKDVELRCDPISGHTALYWYRQSLGQGLEFLIYFQGNSAPDKSGLPSDRFSAERTGGSVSTLTIQRTQQEDSAVYLCASSRKTGPQETQYFGPGTRLLVL.

V usage is TRBV7-7 and J usage is TRBJ2-5; a possible D gene is TRBD2 (6 bases). V lost 8 bases and J lost 1, with 17 bases in between. The germline V gene encodes CDR1 SSHAT and CDR2 FNYEAQ (reference sequence). This CDR3 is built from 15 residues. The CDR3 bases are TGTGCCAGCGCTTCGGGGCGGGGCTTCCAAGAGACCCAGTACTTC. It encodes CASASGRGFQETQYF.

The J gene is TRBJ2-7, the V gene TRBV6-5; 13 nucleotides agree with TRBD2. The germline gives CDR1 MNHEY, CDR2 SVGAGI. V lost 0 bases to trimming and J lost 2 bases; unmatched junction nucleotides: 1. The CDR3 runs 16 residues. CDR3 sequence reads: CASSYSGTSGTYEQYF. CDR3 nucleotides: TGTGCCAGCAGTTACTCCGGGACTAGCGGGACCTACGAGCAGTACTTC.

In its sample, this clone was seen a few times. The chain carries TRBV4-3 and TRBJ2-1; D possibly corresponds to TRBD1 (5 bases). The CDR3 runs 13 residues. Germline V gene sequence: CDR1 LGHNA, CDR2 YSLEER. V shed 1 base and J shed 12 bases, with 13 bases lying between them. In DNA, the CDR3 is TGCGCCAGCAGCCAAGTGGAAGGGGCAGGGCAGTTCTTC. It specifies CASSQVEGAGQFF.

This clone has just a few counts. The J gene is TRBJ1-5, the V gene TRBV18, with a tentative D call TRBD1 (6 bases). Trimming removed 6 bases at V and 5 bases at J, with 17 bases between. CDR1 is KGHSH and CDR2 is LQKENI in the germline V gene. This CDR3 has 15 residues. CDR3 protein: CASSLMGGADQPQHF. The CDR3 coding sequence is TGTGCCAGCTCGCTAATGGGGGGGGCAGATCAGCCCCAGCATTTT.

The V call is TRBV30, the J call TRBJ1-2, with unresolved D. The germline V gene encodes CDR1 GTSNPN and CDR2 SVGIG (reference sequence). Trimming cost V 6 bases and J 3 bases, with 11 bases left between them. The CDR3 extends over 12 amino acids. The CDR3 bases are TGTGCCTGTGAGGGCCCCTACTATGGCTACACCTTC. It yields the protein CACEGPYYGYTF.

The rearrangement uses TRBV5-1 and TRBJ2-6; 8 bases are shared with TRBD1. The CDR3 extends over 15 amino acids. The J segment lost 2 bases and the V segment lost 3 bases, leaving 1 base of the junction unmatched. Germline assignment: CDR1 SGHRS and CDR2 YFSETQ. CDR3 coding DNA: TGCGCCAGCAGCTGGACAGGGACTGGGGCCAACGTCCTGACTTTC. This sequence encodes CASSWTGTGANVLTF.